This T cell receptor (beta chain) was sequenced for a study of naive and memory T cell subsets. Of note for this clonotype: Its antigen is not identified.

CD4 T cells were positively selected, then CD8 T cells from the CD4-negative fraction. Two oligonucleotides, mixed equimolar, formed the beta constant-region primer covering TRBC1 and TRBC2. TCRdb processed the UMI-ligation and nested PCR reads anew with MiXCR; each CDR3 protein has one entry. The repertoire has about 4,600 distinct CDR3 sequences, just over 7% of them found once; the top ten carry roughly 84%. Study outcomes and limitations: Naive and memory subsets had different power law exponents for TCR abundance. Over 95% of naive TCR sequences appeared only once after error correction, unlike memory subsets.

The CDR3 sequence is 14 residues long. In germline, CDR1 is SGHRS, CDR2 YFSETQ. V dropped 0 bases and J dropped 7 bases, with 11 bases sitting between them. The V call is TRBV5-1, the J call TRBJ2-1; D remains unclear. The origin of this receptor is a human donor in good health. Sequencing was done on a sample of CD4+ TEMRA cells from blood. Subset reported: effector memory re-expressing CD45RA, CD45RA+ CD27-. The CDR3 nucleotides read TGCGCCAGCAGCTTGGAGGTGGCTCTTAATGAGCAGTTCTTC. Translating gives CASSLEVALNEQFF.